Following are 21 T cell receptor beta chains from one sample sequenced in a study of blood T cells in healthy people across ages. Primers used in a second PCR of about 6 to 11 cycles were a sample-barcoded 5' primer and a J-beta primer mix. TCRdb recomputed calls from the 5' RACE reads with MiXCR, one row per CDR3 protein. The table lists roughly 800,000 distinct CDR3 sequences, more than 20% of them singletons, with 3% to 4% in the top ten. The sample was also linked to a second study, of T cells of mothers and their children.

The sample taken for sequencing was blood. The receptors come from a boy younger than 18 in good health.

Written as DNA, the CDR3 is TGCAGTGCTACAGGGGGGAGCTCCTACAATGAGCAGTTCTTC. It is translated as CSATGGSSYNEQFF. This rearrangement joins TRBV20-1 to TRBJ2-1, with D perhaps TRBD1 (7 bases). The CDR3 extends over 14 amino acids. Germline V gene lookup returns CDR1 DFQATT and CDR2 SNEGSKA (reference sequence). Trimming stripped 4 bases from V and 0 bases from J, with 10 bases between.

The rearrangement links TRBV5-1 to TRBJ2-3, with D perhaps matching TRBD2 (6 bases). Per germline, CDR1 SGHRS and CDR2 YFSETQ. The V gene lost 2 bases and the J gene lost 4 bases, with 17 bases spanning the gap. This CDR3 region has 16 residues. Here the CDR3 DNA reads TGCGCCAGCAGCTTTAACCGGCGGGGCGTCCCAGATACGCAGTATTTT. Its translation: CASSFNRRGVPDTQYF.

This rearrangement joins TRBV27 to TRBJ1-6; D is possibly TRBD1 (5 bases). This CDR3 is 13 amino acids long. From germline, CDR1 is MNHEY and CDR2 SMNVEV (reference sequence). Deletions cut 4 bases from V and 6 bases from J, with 7 bases between. CDR3 DNA sequence: TGTGCCAGCAGTTCCGGGGCTAATTCACCCCTCCACTTT. Translating gives CASSSGANSPLHF.

V is TRBV7-8 and J is TRBJ2-4; possibly TRBD1 for D (6 bases). CDR3 length: 15 residues. Trimming stripped 3 bases from V and 6 bases from J, with 15 bases between. Per germline, CDR1 SGHVS and CDR2 FQNEAQ. CDR3 in amino acids: CASSLGIGRGNIQYF. CDR3 DNA: TGTGCCAGCAGCTTGGGGATCGGCAGGGGAAACATTCAGTACTTC.

This sequence joins TRBV6-2 or TRBV6-3 and TRBJ2-1, with D uncertain. Germline CDR1 reads MNHEY; CDR2 reads SVGEGT. The CDR3 has 13 amino acids. Trimming left V 2 bases short and J 8 bases short, with 10 bases between. This CDR3 reads CASSYSERYEQFF. DNA for the CDR3: TGTGCCAGCAGTTACAGTGAGAGGTATGAGCAGTTCTTC.

The chain employs TRBV2 and TRBJ2-3; 9 bases fit TRBD1. Trimming at V came to 9 bases and at J to 1 base, leaving 8 bases not matched to a gene. CDR1 is SNHLY and CDR2 is FYNNEI in the germline V gene. The CDR3 runs to 15 residues. CDR3 bases: TGTGCCAGTAGAAAGGACAGGGGAGGCACAGATACGCAGTATTTT. This gives the protein CASRKDRGGTDTQYF.

Points on this clonotype: At one end, the junction sequence differs from germline, possibly due to a read error. CDR3 loop: CAGSSGTNYGYTF. The CDR3 DNA sequence: TGTGCCGGCAGTAGTGGGACTAACTATGGCTACACCTTC. The V gene is TRBV25-1, the J gene TRBJ1-2, with D unresolved. CDR1 is MGHDK, CDR2 SYGVNS, per germline. CDR3 size: 13 residues.

This clonotype was counted a few times. The junction shows a germline mismatch at one end, possibly a read error. The chain employs TRBV27 and TRBJ1-1; perhaps TRBD1 as D (6 bases). CDR1 and CDR2 from the germline V gene are MNHEY and SMNVEV (reference sequence). The CDR3 sequence is 15 residues long. CDR3 sequence: CASSPRGIRNTEAFF. Here the CDR3 DNA reads TGTGCCAGCAGTCCCAGGGGTATCCGAAACACTGAGGCTTTCTTT.

This clonotype was found a few times. This chain's CDR3 is CASSRTGGSSTEAFF. CDR3 DNA sequence: TGTGCCAGTAGTAGGACAGGGGGCAGTAGCACTGAAGCTTTCTTT. The rearrangement links TRBV19 to TRBJ1-1; TRBD1 matches 11 bases. Trimming cost V 4 bases and J 4 bases; bases outside gene matches: 5. This CDR3 contains 15 residues. Germline V gives CDR1 LNHDA, CDR2 SQIVND (reference sequence).

This clonotype was picked up a small number of times. CDR3 region: CASSYSPLAGRTGELFF. The CDR3 DNA sequence: TGTGCCAGCAGTTACTCCCCGCTAGCAGGTCGCACCGGGGAGCTGTTTTTT. J is TRBJ2-2 and V is TRBV6-5, with TRBD2 as a possible D gene (5 bases). Germline loops: CDR1 MNHEY, CDR2 SVGAGI. Deletions cut 0 bases from V and 4 bases from J, with 15 bases between. The length of the CDR3 is 17 residues.

The chain joins TRBV5-1 to TRBJ1-4; TRBD1 matches 9 bases. The V and J ends lost 4 bases and 8 bases, in that order; junction bases with no gene match: 6. The germline CDR1 and CDR2 sequences are SGHRS and YFSETQ. The CDR3 has 14 amino acids. In DNA, the CDR3 is TGCGCCAGCAGCCGGGGACAGGGAGCGGAAAAACTGTTTTTT. It codes for CASSRGQGAEKLFF.

This clonotype has just a few counts. This chain uses TRBV20-1 with TRBJ2-7, with D unclear. V was pared by 3 bases and J by 1 base, with 4 bases between. The CDR3 loop spans 11 amino acids. Germline values: CDR1 DFQATT, CDR2 SNEGSKA (reference sequence). The chain's CDR3 is CSARVSYEQYF. DNA for the CDR3: TGCAGTGCTAGGGTATCCTACGAGCAGTACTTC.

The chain recombines TRBV7-2 with TRBJ1-4, with D maybe TRBD1 (5 bases). CDR3 length equals 14 residues. CDR1 SGHTA and CDR2 FQGNSA come from the germline V gene. Trimming pared 6 bases from V and 7 bases from J, leaving 15 bases between. The CDR3 region has the DNA TGTGCCAGCAGGGGGGGGAGTCCTGGTGAAAAACTGTTTTTT. Its translation is CASRGGSPGEKLFF. The full variable domain, in which reference TRBV7-2 and TRBJ1-4 provide the parts outside the CDR3, is GAGVSQSPSNKVTEKGKDVELRCDPISGHTALYWYRQSLGQGLEFLIYFQGNSAPDKSGLPSDRFSAERTGGSVSTLTIQRTQQEDSAVYLCASRGGSPGEKLFFGSGTQLSVL.

This chain joins TRBV6-1 and TRBJ2-1; TRBD2 matches 7 bases. CDR1 is MNHNS, CDR2 SASEGT, per germline. Germline trimming cut 6 bases from V and 0 bases from J; bases unmatched to any gene: 14. The CDR3 totals 18 residues. CDR3 sequence (DNA): TGTGCCAGCAGGGGGGAGGGCGGGCTAGCTAGCTCCTACAATGAGCAGTTCTTC. Translation gives CASRGEGGLASSYNEQFF.

The rearrangement links TRBV11-2 to TRBJ2-2, with D tentatively TRBD1 (6 bases). This CDR3 has 16 residues. Trimming stripped 4 bases from V and 4 bases from J, with 16 bases between. Germline V gene data show CDR1 as SGHAT and CDR2 as FQNNGV. This CDR3 reads CASSSQGGFFTGELFF. CDR3 coding DNA: TGTGCCAGCAGCTCACAGGGTGGTTTTTTCACCGGGGAGCTGTTTTTT.

The chain links TRBV9 to TRBJ1-1, with 7 bases aligning to TRBD1. V lost 3 bases, J lost 4 bases, and 6 bases stayed unmatched. Germline CDR1 reads SGDLS; CDR2 reads YYNGEE. This CDR3 spans 14 amino acids. CDR3 loop: CASSGDSSGTEAFF. DNA for the CDR3: TGTGCCAGCAGCGGGGACAGTAGCGGCACTGAAGCTTTCTTT.

The gene calls are TRBV19 and TRBJ1-4; D uncertain. Germline lookup yields CDR1 LNHDA and CDR2 SQIVND (reference sequence). The CDR3 spans 15 residues. Trimming left V 5 bases short and J 5 bases short, with 15 bases between. The CDR3 here is CASSPPGKRNEKLFF. The CDR3 DNA reads as TGTGCCAGTAGTCCTCCTGGGAAGAGGAATGAAAAACTGTTTTTT.

The chain links TRBV7-3 to TRBJ2-4, with TRBD1 matching over 7 bases. V lost 5 bases and J lost 5; bases outside the gene matches: 3. This CDR3 spans 13 amino acids. Germline V lookup: CDR1 SGHTA, CDR2 FQGTGA. CDR3 protein: CASSAQGENIQYF. In DNA, the CDR3 is TGTGCCAGCAGCGCTCAGGGGGAAAACATTCAGTACTTC.

V is TRBV7-2 and J is TRBJ1-3; D gene unclear. The ends were cut back, 2 bases at V and 2 bases at J, with 4 bases in the middle. Germline V gene lookup returns CDR1 SGHTA and CDR2 FQGNSA. This CDR3 is built from 13 residues. The CDR3: CASSLRAGNTIYF. For the CDR3, the DNA is TGTGCCAGCAGCTTAAGGGCTGGAAACACCATATATTTT.

In this sample, this clonotype turned up a few times. J is TRBJ1-1 and V is TRBV6-5; maybe TRBD1 (5 bases). Germline loops: CDR1 MNHEY, CDR2 SVGAGI. This CDR3 is built from 16 residues. Trimming cost V 7 bases and J 2 bases, with 20 bases left between them. CDR3 bases: TGTGCCAGCACCCGGGACTCAATGTGGGGAAACACTGAAGCTTTCTTT. This gives the protein CASTRDSMWGNTEAFF.

The genes are TRBV9 and TRBJ1-2, with unresolved D. There are 13 residues in the CDR3. V lost 4 bases to trimming and J lost 2 bases, with 9 bases between them. The germline gives CDR1 SGDLS, CDR2 YYNGEE. DNA of the CDR3: TGTGCCAGCAGCAAAGCAGCCAACTATGGCTACACCTTC. Its translation is CASSKAANYGYTF.